This T cell receptor beta chain was sequenced in a study of early stage breast cancer tumors. Study-wide points: Blood repertoires resembled normal breast more than tumor. Enriched TCRB sequences shared across patients were mostly commonly generated sequences. Tumors had roughly 2.4-fold higher T cell density and higher clonality than adjacent normal breast tissue.

The repertoire was sequenced with immunoSEQ multiplex PCR; TCRdb's copy has only in-frame clones and lacks some. The data show just over 70,000 clones, 65% to 80% seen once. Concerning this clone itself: What it binds is unknown.

The sample taken for sequencing was blood. This clonotype was sampled from a person in their sixties with breast cancer.

Written as DNA, the CDR3 is TGCGCCAGCAGTTGGGGTGGAGGGGGGGCTGGTGATACGCAGTATTTT. As protein: CASSWGGGGAGDTQYF. V usage is TRBV10-2 and J usage is TRBJ2-3, with TRBD2 as a possible D gene (7 bases). V was clipped by 5 bases and J by 6 bases, with 21 bases between them. Germline CDR1 reads WSHSY; CDR2 reads SAAADI. This CDR3 has 16 residues.